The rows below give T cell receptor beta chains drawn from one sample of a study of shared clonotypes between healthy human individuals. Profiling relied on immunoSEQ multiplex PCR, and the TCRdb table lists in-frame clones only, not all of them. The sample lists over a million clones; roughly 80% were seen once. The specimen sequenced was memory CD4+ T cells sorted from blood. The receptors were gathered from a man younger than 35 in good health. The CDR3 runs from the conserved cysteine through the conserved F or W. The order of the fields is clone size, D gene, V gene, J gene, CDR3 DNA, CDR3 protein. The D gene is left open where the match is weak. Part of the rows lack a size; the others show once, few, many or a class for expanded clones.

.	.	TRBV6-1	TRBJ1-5	TGTGCCAGCAGTGATTTGGGTCGGGGGGGCTCAAGCAATCAGCCCCAGCATTTT	CASSDLGRGGSSNQPQHF
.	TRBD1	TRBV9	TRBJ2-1	TGTGCCAGCAATCGACAGGGGGATGAGCAGTTCTTC	CASNRQGDEQFF
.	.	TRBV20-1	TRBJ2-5	TGCAGTGGGGGGCATCAAGAGACCCAGTACTTC	CSGGHQETQYF
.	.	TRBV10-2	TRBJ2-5	TGCGCCAGCAGTGACCCGACCGGGACCAGCCTCCGGTGGACCCAGTACTTC	CASSDPTGTSLRWTQYF
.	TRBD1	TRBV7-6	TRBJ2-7	TGTGCCAGCAGCTTAGAGGGTACGGGACAGGGAACCTACGAGCAGTACTTC	CASSLEGTGQGTYEQYF
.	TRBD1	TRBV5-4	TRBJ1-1	TGTGCCAGCAGCCCGACAGGGGGGATGAGGAACACTGAAGCTTTCTTT	CASSPTGGMRNTEAFF
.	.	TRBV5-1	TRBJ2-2	TGCGCCAGCAGCTTGAACACAGGGGACTCCGGGGAGCTGTTTTTT	CASSLNTGDSGELFF
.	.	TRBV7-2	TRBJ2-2	TGTGCCAGCAAGGGGCAGAACACCGGGGAGCTGTTTTTT	CASKGQNTGELFF
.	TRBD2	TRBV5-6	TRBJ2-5	TGTGCCAGCAGCTTGACTAGCGGGGGGCAGGAGACCCAGTACTTC	CASSLTSGGQETQYF
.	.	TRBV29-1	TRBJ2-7	TGCAGCGGGGGACTTGGATACGAGCAGTACTTC	CSGGLGYEQYF
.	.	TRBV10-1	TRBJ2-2	TGCGCCAGCAGGGCGGGCCGTAACACCGGGGAGCTGTTTTTT	CASRAGRNTGELFF
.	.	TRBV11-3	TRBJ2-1	TGTGCCAGCAGCGCCAGCCCCGGAGGGGAGCAGTTCTTC	CASSASPGGEQFF
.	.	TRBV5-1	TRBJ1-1	TGCGCCAGCAGTGTGGGGGCGGGGAACACTGAAGCTTTCTTT	CASSVGAGNTEAFF
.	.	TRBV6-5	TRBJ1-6	TGTGCCAGCAGGGGAGGAGATTCACCCCTCCACTTT	CASRGGDSPLHF
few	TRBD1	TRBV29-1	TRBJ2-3	TGCAGCGTTCTAACAGGGGAGAGGGGCACAGATACGCAGTATTTT	CSVLTGERGTDTQYF
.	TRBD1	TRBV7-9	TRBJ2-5	TGTGCCAGCAGCCCCGGACAGGGAAGGGGCCACTTC	CASSPGQGRGHF
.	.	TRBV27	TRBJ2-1	TGTGCCAGCGGGGGGTTTCCCTACAATGAGCAGTTCTTC	CASGGFPYNEQFF
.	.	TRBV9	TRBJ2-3	TGTGCCAGCAGCGTAGAACCAGGGAAGGTAGCAGATACGCAGTATTTT	CASSVEPGKVADTQYF
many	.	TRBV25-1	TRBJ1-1	TGTGCCAGCAGTGAATGGGGAGGGAACACTGAAGCTTTCTTT	CASSEWGGNTEAFF
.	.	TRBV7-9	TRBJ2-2	TGTGCCAGCAGCTTAGTCCTGGGTTGGAAGAACACCGGGGAGCTGTTTTTT	CASSLVLGWKNTGELFF
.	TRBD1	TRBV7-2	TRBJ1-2	TGTGCCAGCAGCCCGGGGACAGCCCTAATGACGAGCTACACCTTC	CASSPGTALMTSYTF
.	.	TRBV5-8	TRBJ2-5	TGTGCCAGCAGCTGGCAGGGAAGGAACCAAGAGACCCAGTACTTC	CASSWQGRNQETQYF
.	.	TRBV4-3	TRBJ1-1	TGCGCCAGCAGCCAAGATGGGGCGGGGAGAGGTGAAGCTTTCTTT	CASSQDGAGRGEAFF
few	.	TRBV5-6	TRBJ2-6	TGTGCCAGCAGCTTGGGACAGCCAGCCAACGTCCTGACTTTC	CASSLGQPANVLTF
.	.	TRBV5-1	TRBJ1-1	TGCGCCAGCAGCTTGGGACAGCCGAACACTGAAGCTTTCTTT	CASSLGQPNTEAFF
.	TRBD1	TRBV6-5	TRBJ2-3	TGTGCCAGCAGTTCCCGACAGGGAGCGACGCAGTATTTT	CASSSRQGATQYF
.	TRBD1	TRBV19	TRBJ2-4	TGTGCCAGTACCGACAGGGGGCCATGGGACATTCAGTACTTC	CASTDRGPWDIQYF
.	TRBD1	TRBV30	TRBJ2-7	TGTGCCTGGGCACAGGGGGACCTCTACGAGCAGTACTTC	CAWAQGDLYEQYF
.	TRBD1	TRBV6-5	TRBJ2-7	TGTGCCAGCAGTTACTCTGAGGACAGGAGCTACGAGCAGTACTTC	CASSYSEDRSYEQYF
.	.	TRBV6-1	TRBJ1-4	TGTGCCAGCAGTAGGATGGATTCTGAAAAACTGTTTTTT	CASSRMDSEKLFF
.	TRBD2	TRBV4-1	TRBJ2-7	TGCGCCAGCAGCCATCTAGCGGATCCGTCCTACGAGCAGTACTTC	CASSHLADPSYEQYF
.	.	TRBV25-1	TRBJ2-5	TGTGCCAGCAAGGGCAGGGGTTTCGCTCTAACCAAAGAGACCCAGTACTTC	CASKGRGFALTKETQYF
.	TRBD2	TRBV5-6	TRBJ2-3	TGTGCCAGCAGCTTCCTAGCGGGGGGGCTGGCAGATACGCAGTATTTT	CASSFLAGGLADTQYF
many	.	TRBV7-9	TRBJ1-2	TGTGCCAGCAGCTTACTAGCGGGCGGCTACACCTTC	CASSLLAGGYTF
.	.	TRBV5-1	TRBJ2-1	TGCGCCAGCAGCGGCCCGATGAGGGGCAATGAGCAGTTCTTC	CASSGPMRGNEQFF
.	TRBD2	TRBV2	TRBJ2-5	TGTGCCAGCAACCCTAGCGGGAGTAGTAGAGAGACCCAGTACTTC	CASNPSGSSRETQYF
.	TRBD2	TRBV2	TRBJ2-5	TGTGCCAGCAGTCCCCAGCGGGGGAGGGGAGAGACCCAGTACTTC	CASSPQRGRGETQYF
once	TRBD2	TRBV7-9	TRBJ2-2	TGTGCCAGCAGTCGCCTAGCGGGACCCGGGGAGCTGTTTTTT	CASSRLAGPGELFF
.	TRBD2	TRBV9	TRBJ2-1	TGTGCCAGCAGCCCCGGGACTAGCGCATACAATGAGCAGTTCTTC	CASSPGTSAYNEQFF
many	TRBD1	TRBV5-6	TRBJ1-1	TGTGCCAGCAGCTTAAGGGGGCCAGCTTTCTTT	CASSLRGPAFF
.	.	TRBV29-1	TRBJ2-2	TGCAGCGTAAGGGGGACATCCACCGGGGAGCTGTTTTTT	CSVRGTSTGELFF
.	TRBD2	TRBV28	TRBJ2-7	TGTGCCAGCAGGGGGACTAGCGGGAGAGGCGACGAGCAGTACTTC	CASRGTSGRGDEQYF
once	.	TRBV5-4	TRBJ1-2	TGTGCCAGCAGCCGAGACACGAGTGGCTACACCTTC	CASSRDTSGYTF
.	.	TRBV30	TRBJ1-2	TGTGCCTGTTCCATCGGTTCCTGGGCTGACTTC	CACSIGSWADF
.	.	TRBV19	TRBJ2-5	TGTGCCAGCACCCCGGGGGGCAGGGGGTTTGAGACCCAGTACTTC	CASTPGGRGFETQYF
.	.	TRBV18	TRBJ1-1	TGTGCCAGCTCACCAAGTAACCTTGAAGCTTTCTTT	CASSPSNLEAFF
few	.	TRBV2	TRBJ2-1	TGTGCCAGCAGTGAAATATCTACAGGCGGGGCCTACAATGAGCAGTTCTTC	CASSEISTGGAYNEQFF
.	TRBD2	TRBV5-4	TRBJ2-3	TGTGCCAGCAGCTCTCCGGCGGCTAGCGGGAGAGATACGCAGTATTTT	CASSSPAASGRDTQYF
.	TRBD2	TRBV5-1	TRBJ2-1	TGCGCCAGCATCCAAAGTGGGGGCGGGGGGCCCTACAATGAGCAGTTCTTC	CASIQSGGGGPYNEQFF
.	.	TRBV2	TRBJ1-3	TGTGCCAGCAGGGACAGTAGGGGAAACACCATATATTTT	CASRDSRGNTIYF
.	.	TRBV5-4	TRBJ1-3	TGTGCCAGCAGCCAACCTTCTGGAAACACCATATATTTT	CASSQPSGNTIYF
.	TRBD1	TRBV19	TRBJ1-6	TGTGCCAGTAGTGGACAGGGTGAAGGCTCACCCCTCCACTTT	CASSGQGEGSPLHF
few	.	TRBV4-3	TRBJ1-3	TGCGCCAGCAGCCAAGATCGGGTCCCCGGAAACACCATATATTTT	CASSQDRVPGNTIYF
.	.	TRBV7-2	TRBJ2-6	TGTGCCAGCAGCGCTCAAGTAGGTAGCTCTGGGGCCAACGTCCTGACTTTC	CASSAQVGSSGANVLTF
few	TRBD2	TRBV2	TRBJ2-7	TGTGCCAGCAGTGAAGGGACTAGCGGGAGATACGAGCAGTACTTC	CASSEGTSGRYEQYF
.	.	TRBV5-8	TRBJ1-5	TGTGCCAGCAGCTTGTTTTGGGGGGACAACTACTATCAGCCCCAGCATTTT	CASSLFWGDNYYQPQHF